Listed below are T cell receptor beta chains from one sample, sequenced in a study of blood T cell repertoires in COVID-19. Clones were read by immunoSEQ multiplex PCR, and TCRdb kept only the in-frame ones, dropping some. The sample holds under 200,000 clones; approximately 80% are singletons and the top ten take roughly 9.6%. What was sequenced was PBMCs or T cells enriched from blood (not recorded which). These receptors were taken from a man aged 45-60 years who had recovered from COVID-19. Each CDR3 is given with its conserved first and last residue. The order of the fields is V gene, J gene, D gene, clone size, CDR3 protein, CDR3 DNA. A D gene is named only where the DNA matches it firmly. The size entry is marked missing in some rows and otherwise reads once, few, many or a size class.

v_call: TRBV6-4
j_call: TRBJ1-6
d_call: -
clone_size: -
cdr3_aa: CASSDGESRPLHF
cdr3_nt: TGTGCCAGCAGTGACGGAGAGAGTCGACCCCTCCACTTT

v_call: TRBV7-2
j_call: TRBJ2-7
d_call: -
clone_size: -
cdr3_aa: CASSLAPGLSYEQYF
cdr3_nt: TGTGCCAGCAGCTTAGCGCCAGGCCTTTCCTACGAGCAGTACTTC

v_call: TRBV18
j_call: TRBJ1-4
d_call: TRBD1
clone_size: -
cdr3_aa: CASTAGTGYEKLFF
cdr3_nt: TGTGCCAGCACAGCCGGGACAGGGTATGAAAAACTGTTTTTT

v_call: TRBV29-1
j_call: TRBJ2-5
d_call: TRBD2
clone_size: -
cdr3_aa: CSAFSTSGQETQYF
cdr3_nt: TGCAGCGCATTCTCGACTAGCGGACAAGAGACCCAGTACTTC

v_call: TRBV5-1
j_call: TRBJ2-7
d_call: -
clone_size: -
cdr3_aa: CASSLEGLYEQYF
cdr3_nt: TGCGCCAGCAGCTTGGAGGGGTTGTACGAGCAGTACTTC

v_call: TRBV3-1/TRBV3-2
j_call: TRBJ2-7
d_call: TRBD1
clone_size: few
cdr3_aa: CASSPSGDRGNYEQYF
cdr3_nt: TGTGCCAGCAGCCCCTCTGGGGACAGGGGAAACTACGAGCAGTACTTC

v_call: TRBV12-3/TRBV12-4
j_call: TRBJ1-1
d_call: TRBD1
clone_size: -
cdr3_aa: CASNDRVNEAFF
cdr3_nt: TGTGCCAGCAACGACAGGGTAAATGAAGCTTTCTTT

v_call: TRBV16
j_call: TRBJ2-7
d_call: TRBD2
clone_size: -
cdr3_aa: CASSQFISGTSGGPSYEQYF
cdr3_nt: TGTGCCAGCAGCCAATTCATAAGTGGGACTAGCGGGGGACCCTCCTACGAGCAGTACTTC

v_call: TRBV20-1
j_call: TRBJ1-1
d_call: TRBD1
clone_size: once
cdr3_aa: CSASFQGDTEAFF
cdr3_nt: TGCAGTGCTAGTTTCCAGGGGGACACTGAAGCTTTCTTT

v_call: TRBV19
j_call: TRBJ2-2
d_call: -
clone_size: -
cdr3_aa: CASSWEGSYTGELFF
cdr3_nt: TGTGCCAGTAGTTGGGAAGGGAGCTACACCGGGGAGCTGTTTTTT

v_call: TRBV4-1
j_call: TRBJ2-7
d_call: -
clone_size: -
cdr3_aa: CASSQDRRAYEQYF
cdr3_nt: TGCGCCAGCAGCCAAGATCGGAGGGCCTACGAGCAGTACTTC